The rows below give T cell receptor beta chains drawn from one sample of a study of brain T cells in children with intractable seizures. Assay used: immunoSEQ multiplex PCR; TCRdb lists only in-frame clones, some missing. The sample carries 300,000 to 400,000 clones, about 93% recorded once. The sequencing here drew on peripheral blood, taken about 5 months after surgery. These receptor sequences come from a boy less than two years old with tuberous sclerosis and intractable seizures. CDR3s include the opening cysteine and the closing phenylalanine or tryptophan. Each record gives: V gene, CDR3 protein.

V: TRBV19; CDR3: CASSRETANTEAFF
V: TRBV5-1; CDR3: CASSYTRGGNEQFF
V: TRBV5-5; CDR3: CASSHDSSSSEKLFF
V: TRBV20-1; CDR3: CSASSLAGGLGETQYF
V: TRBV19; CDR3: CASSIGSIRGRNYGYTF
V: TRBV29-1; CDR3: CSVAWDGDTGELFF
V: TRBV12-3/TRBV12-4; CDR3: CATLRGVGYGYTF
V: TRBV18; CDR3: CASSFETGTTYEQYF
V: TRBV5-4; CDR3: CASSRGQGSSYEQYF
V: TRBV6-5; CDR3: CASSPRGASNQPQHF
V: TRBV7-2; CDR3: CASSLKRGQFYEQYF
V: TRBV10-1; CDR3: CASSENLAGEWNTGELFF
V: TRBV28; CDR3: CASSSQGAGGNTIYF
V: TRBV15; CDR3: CATSRGQILNTEAFF
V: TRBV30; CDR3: CAWGLNYGYTF
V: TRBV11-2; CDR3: CASSLAGGDREKLFF
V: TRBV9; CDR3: CASSVEFTDTQYF
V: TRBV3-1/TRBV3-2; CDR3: CASSQPGRVMGYTF
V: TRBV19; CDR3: CASRMGPTGVYGYTF
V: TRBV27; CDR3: CASSLSGGGAFYGYTF
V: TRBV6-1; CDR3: CASSEKGRLAEETQYF
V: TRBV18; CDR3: CASSRGDLYEQYF
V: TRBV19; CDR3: CASSMGQGNTGELFF
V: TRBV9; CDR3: CATEFRGLQVF
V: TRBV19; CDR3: CASSFLTVNTEAFF
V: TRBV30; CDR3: CAWGQGFPEAFF
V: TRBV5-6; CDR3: CASSLGTALYGYTF
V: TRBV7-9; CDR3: CASSLQREANEQFF
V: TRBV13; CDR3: CASSLEAGPNTEAFF